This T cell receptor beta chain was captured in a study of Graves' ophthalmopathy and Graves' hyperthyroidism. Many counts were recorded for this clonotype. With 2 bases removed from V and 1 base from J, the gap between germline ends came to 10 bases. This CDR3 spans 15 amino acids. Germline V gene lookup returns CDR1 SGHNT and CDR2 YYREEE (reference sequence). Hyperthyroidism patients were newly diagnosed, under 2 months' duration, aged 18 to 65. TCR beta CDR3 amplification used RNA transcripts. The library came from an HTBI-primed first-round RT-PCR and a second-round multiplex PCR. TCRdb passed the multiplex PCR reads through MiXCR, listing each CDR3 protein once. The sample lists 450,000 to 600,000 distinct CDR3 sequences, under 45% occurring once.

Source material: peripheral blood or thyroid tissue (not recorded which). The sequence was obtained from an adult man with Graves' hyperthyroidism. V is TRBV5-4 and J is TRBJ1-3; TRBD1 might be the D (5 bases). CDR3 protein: CASSFPGPSGNTIYF. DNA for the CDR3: TGTGCCAGCAGCTTTCCAGGGCCGTCTGGAAACACCATATATTTT.